The 20 T cell receptor beta chains given below trace back to one sample, sequenced in a study of post-analysis software for immune sequencing data. Points from the study as a whole: Several TRBV segments occurring more often in patients than controls included TRBV5-6, TRBV5-1 and TRBV20-1.

Antigens for these TCRs are unknown. Unique molecular identifiers had been added to the TCR beta cDNA libraries. One entry per CDR3 protein, called by TCRdb with MiXCR from the PCR reads. The data show a few hundred thousand distinct CDR3 sequences, approximately 46% seen once. The specimen was blood. The receptors were sampled from a girl aged 5-17 years with multiple sclerosis.

The J gene is TRBJ2-7, the V gene TRBV3-1, with 9 bases identical to TRBD1. The V gene end was trimmed by 1 base and the J gene end by 1 base; junction bases not matched to a gene: 5. The CDR3 is 16 residues long. Germline lookup yields CDR1 LGHDT and CDR2 YNNKEL (reference sequence). The DNA of the CDR3 is TGTGCCAGCAGCCAAGGGTCCGGGACAGGGTCCTACGAGCAGTACTTC. It codes for CASSQGSGTGSYEQYF.

This clonotype was seen only a few times. This rearrangement joins TRBV28 to TRBJ1-5, with TRBD1 matching 8 bases. V shed 6 bases, J shed 2 bases, and the junction held 6 bases outside the gene matches. CDR3 size: 15 residues. CDR1 and CDR2 (germline): MDHEN, SYDVKM. CDR3 DNA: TGTGCCAGCAGCGCAGGGGGCGCCGGCAATCAGCCCCAGCATTTT. It encodes CASSAGGAGNQPQHF. Together with reference TRBV28 and TRBJ1-5, the CDR3 gives the full variable domain: DVKVTQSSRYLVKRTGEKVFLECVQDMDHENMFWYRQDPGLGLRLIYFSYDVKMKEKGDIPEGYSVSREKKERFSLILESASTNQTSMYLCASSAGGAGNQPQHFGDGTRLSIL.

The CDR3 sequence: CASSYLSDSSYEQYF. As DNA, the CDR3 is TGTGCCAGCAGTTACTTATCGGACAGTTCCTACGAGCAGTACTTC. This rearrangement joins TRBV6-2 or TRBV6-3 to TRBJ2-7; D possibly corresponds to TRBD1 (6 bases). The CDR3 length is 15 residues. Germline V gene lookup returns CDR1 MNHEY and CDR2 SVGEGT. Trimming pared 1 base from V and 1 base from J, leaving 11 bases between.

The rearrangement uses TRBV5-6 and TRBJ2-1, with 9 bases identical to TRBD2. After removal of 0 bases from V and 7 bases from J, the junction contained 14 bases not matched to a gene. The CDR3 is 18 amino acids. CDR1 is SGHDT, CDR2 YYEEEE, per germline. CDR3 residues: CASSLAEIPLAGRNEQFF. The CDR3 DNA is TGTGCCAGCAGCTTGGCCGAAATTCCCCTAGCGGGGCGAAATGAGCAGTTCTTC.

Ten or more counts support this clonotype. The chain joins TRBV29-1 to TRBJ2-7, with 7 bases matching TRBD1. This CDR3 contains 15 residues. The V segment lost 3 bases and the J segment 3 bases; nucleotides outside the gene matches: 11. Germline lookup yields CDR1 SQVTM and CDR2 ANQGSEA. CDR3 in amino acids: CSVEPYGTEDYEQYF. In DNA, the CDR3 is TGCAGCGTTGAGCCCTACGGGACAGAGGACTACGAGCAGTACTTC.

Worth noting for this clonotype: The junction departs from the called germline gene at one end, perhaps through a read error. CDR3 residues: CTSSLYRDYPFF. The CDR3 DNA reads TGTACCAGCAGTTTATACCGGGACTATCCGTTCTTC. The chain joins TRBV28 to TRBJ2-1; TRBD2 aligns across 7 bases. In germline, CDR1 is MDHEN, CDR2 SYDVKM. The CDR3 extends over 12 amino acids.

This sequence joins TRBV18 and TRBJ2-5; TRBD2 matches 7 bases. Germline CDR1 is KGHSH and CDR2 is LQKENI. The trim removed 5 bases at V and 2 bases at J, leaving 8 bases unmatched. This CDR3 has 15 residues. The CDR3 sequence: CASSSEAGRQETQYF. The CDR3 DNA reads TGTGCCAGCTCATCAGAAGCGGGAAGGCAAGAGACCCAGTACTTC.

The chain has TRBV20-1 and TRBJ2-1, with TRBD2 as a possible D gene (6 bases). V lost 3 bases to trimming and J lost 7 bases, with 16 bases between them. This CDR3 is built from 14 residues. Germline CDR1 and CDR2: DFQATT and SNEGSKA (reference sequence). This CDR3 reads CSARVERGGNEQFF. CDR3 bases: TGCAGTGCTAGGGTGGAGAGGGGAGGTAATGAGCAGTTCTTC.

This clonotype occurred a few times. The chain carries TRBV7-8 and TRBJ2-7; D not certain. The J call is uncertain, as TRBJ2-5 better fits the DNA end. From germline, CDR1 is SGHVS and CDR2 FQNEAQ. The CDR3 runs to 12 residues. The CDR3 spells CASSLSAETQYF. The CDR3 region has the DNA TGTGCCAGCAGCTTATCGGCAGAGACCCAGTACTTC.

The chain employs TRBV28 and TRBJ2-4; tentatively, D is TRBD1 (7 bases). The end of the DNA fits TRBJ2-7 better, so the J call may be wrong. CDR1 is MDHEN and CDR2 is SYDVKM in the germline V gene. The CDR3 covers 16 residues. CDR3 coding DNA: TGTGCCAGCAGTAGCCCCGGGGGCAGGGGGAAAGACGAGCAGTACTTC. This translates into CASSSPGGRGKDEQYF.

This clonotype was picked up many times. This chain joins TRBV12-3 or TRBV12-4 and TRBJ2-1, with no clear D. The CDR3 consists of 16 residues. V was pared by 5 bases and J by 0 bases, with 14 bases between. The DNA of the CDR3 is TGTGCCAGCAGTCCGTTGACGGTCTGCTCCTACAATGAGCAGTTCTTC. Translating it yields CASSPLTVCSYNEQFF.

V gene TRBV9 combines with J gene TRBJ1-5, with D perhaps matching TRBD1 (5 bases). The length of the CDR3 is 16 residues. Germline-derived CDR1 and CDR2 are SGDLS and YYNGEE. The germline V and J ends were trimmed by 3 bases and 3 bases, with 16 bases remaining between them. This CDR3 is CASSAGTFGHNQPQHF. The CDR3 DNA follows: TGTGCCAGCAGCGCAGGGACCTTTGGACACAATCAGCCCCAGCATTTT.

The genes are TRBV4-1 and TRBJ2-1, with 10 positions matching TRBD2. Germline assignment: CDR1 MGHRA and CDR2 YSYEKL. Germline trimming cut 0 bases from V and 3 bases from J; bases unmatched to any gene: 8. This CDR3 region has 18 residues. In DNA, the CDR3 is TGCGCCAGCAGCCAAGATTTCGGGCTAGCGGGAGTCTACAATGAGCAGTTCTTC. It specifies CASSQDFGLAGVYNEQFF.

This clonotype has a single count. V gene TRBV25-1 combines with J gene TRBJ2-5; D is perhaps TRBD1 (7 bases). Trimming cost V 7 bases and J 4 bases, with 16 bases left between them. The CDR3 is 14 amino acids. In germline, CDR1 is MGHDK, CDR2 SYGVNS. DNA for the CDR3: TGTGCCAGCAAATCAGGGGGGAGAGGAGAGACCCAGTACTTC. It specifies CASKSGGRGETQYF.

The CDR3 region is CSARGDGTDTQYF. CDR3 DNA sequence: TGCAGTGCTAGAGGAGACGGCACAGATACGCAGTATTTT. This sequence joins TRBV20-1 and TRBJ2-3, with D hard to call. The CDR3 loop spans 13 amino acids. CDR1 is DFQATT and CDR2 is SNEGSKA in the germline V gene (reference sequence). The ends were cut back, 1 base at V and 1 base at J, with 6 bases in the middle.

J is TRBJ2-1 and V is TRBV20-1, with D unclear. V gave up 5 bases and J gave up 0 bases, with 11 bases separating them. This CDR3 region has 14 residues. Germline CDR1 and CDR2: DFQATT and SNEGSKA (reference sequence). The CDR3 spells CSAGRKSSYNEQFF. The CDR3 DNA reads TGCAGTGCTGGACGGAAAAGCTCCTACAATGAGCAGTTCTTC.

The chain couples TRBV6-2 or TRBV6-3 to TRBJ2-1, with D possibly being TRBD1 (5 bases). Germline loops: CDR1 MNHEY, CDR2 SVGEGT. CDR3 length: 14 residues. V dropped 7 bases and J dropped 0 bases, with 10 bases sitting between them. The CDR3 coding sequence is TGTGCCAGCAACAGGCCCAGCTCCTACAATGAGCAGTTCTTC. This sequence encodes CASNRPSSYNEQFF.

The chain combines TRBV2 with TRBJ2-1, with TRBD2 identical over 10 bases. The CDR3 is made up of 16 amino acids. V shed 4 bases and J 11 bases; nucleotides not matched to a gene: 14. The germline V gene encodes CDR1 SNHLY and CDR2 FYNNEI. The chain's CDR3 is CASSGIGLAGVYKQFF. In DNA, the CDR3 is TGTGCCAGCAGTGGGATAGGGCTAGCGGGAGTCTATAAGCAGTTCTTC.

This clonotype came up a few times. The chain uses TRBV7-2 and TRBJ2-5; 9 bases agree with TRBD1. Trimming cost V 5 bases and J 4 bases; bases outside gene matches: 8. Germline V gives CDR1 SGHTA, CDR2 FQGNSA. CDR3 length: 15 residues. The CDR3 nucleotides are TGTGCCAGCAGCCCCGAGGGACAGGGCGGAGAGACCCAGTACTTC. Residues: CASSPEGQGGETQYF.

This clonotype was detected a few times. The rearrangement uses TRBV5-1 and TRBJ2-1; 12 bases match TRBD2. J lost 9 bases, V lost 4 bases, and 8 bases had no gene match. Germline CDR1 and CDR2: SGHRS and YFSETQ. CDR3 size: 15 residues. The CDR3 region is CASSTRLAGEGEQFF. CDR3 sequence (DNA): TGCGCCAGCAGCACCCGACTAGCGGGAGAGGGTGAGCAGTTCTTC. Filled out from reference TRBV5-1 and TRBJ2-1, the complete variable domain reads KAGVTQTPRYLIKTRGQQVTLSCSPISGHRSVSWYQQTPGQGLQFLFEYFSETQRNKGNFPGRFSGRQFSNSRSEMNVSTLELGDSALYLCASSTRLAGEGEQFFGPGTRLTVL.